This TCR beta chain was identified during a study of blood T cell repertoires in COVID-19. Germline V lookup: CDR1 SQVTM, CDR2 ANQGSEA. This CDR3 spans 14 amino acids. V was pared by 1 base and J by 1 base, with 8 bases between. Assay: immunoSEQ multiplex PCR; the TCRdb copy retains only in-frame clones and omits some. The sample yields about 330,000 clones, 80% to 95% seen once. This TCR was recovered from a woman aged 25 to 39 who had recovered from COVID-19. The source material was PBMCs or T cells enriched from blood (not recorded which). This chain joins TRBV29-1 and TRBJ2-1, with D uncertain. This CDR3 reads CSVEGRSSYNEQFF. Here the CDR3 DNA reads TGCAGCGTTGAAGGGCGGTCTTCCTACAATGAGCAGTTCTTC.